This TCR beta chain was sequenced in a study of shared clonotypes between healthy human individuals. Data came from immunoSEQ multiplex PCR; TCRdb stores just in-frame clones and leaves some out. The sample has about 750,000 clones, around 93% seen once. Germline CDR1 SGHDN, CDR2 FVKESK. V lost 6 bases, J lost 6 bases, and 23 bases stayed unmatched. The CDR3 covers 19 residues. The naive CD8 fraction comprised CD45RO-negative cells positively selected for CCR7 and excluded terminally differentiated effector memory CD45RA+ cells. This TCR came from a man between 25 and 39 years old in good health. Material: naive CD8+ T cells sorted from blood. V and J are TRBV14 and TRBJ2-1, with 7 nucleotides matching TRBD2. The CDR3 here is CASSSASLDTAGILNEQFF. The CDR3 coding sequence is TGTGCCAGCAGTTCAGCCTCCCTGGACACAGCGGGAATACTCAATGAGCAGTTCTTC.